This passage covers 20 T cell receptor beta chains from one sample sequenced in a study of CD8 T cells in ankylosing spondylitis. The study's findings and limits: A TCR beta motif made of eight highly homologous variants seemed typical of ankylosing spondylitis blood.

TCRdb ran MiXCR on the 5' RACE reads and lists one entry per CDR3 protein. The sample contains under 250,000 distinct CDR3 sequences, about 7% of which appear only once. No antigen has been assigned to these receptors. The sequencing sample was made of blood, either unsorted or a sorted T cell fraction (not recorded which). Receptors were obtained from a male donor with ankylosing spondylitis.

This clonotype was seen many times. The chain joins TRBV9 to TRBJ1-5; D is perhaps TRBD1 (6 bases). The CDR3 loop spans 15 amino acids. From germline, CDR1 is SGDLS and CDR2 YYNGEE. Trimming left V 3 bases short and J 7 bases short, with 17 bases between. The DNA for the CDR3 is TGTGCCAGCAGCGCCGCCGGAACAGGGAACCAGCCCCAGCATTTT. Protein product: CASSAAGTGNQPQHF.

Ten or more counts support this clonotype. This chain joins TRBV29-1 and TRBJ2-1; D call uncertain. Trimming removed 0 bases from V and 3 bases from J, with 3 bases in between. Germline loops: CDR1 SQVTM, CDR2 ANQGSEA. The CDR3 has 12 amino acids. The CDR3 DNA reads TGCAGCGTTGAAGAGGGCTACAATGAGCAGTTCTTC. Its translation: CSVEEGYNEQFF.

This clonotype was observed a few times. The V call is TRBV30, the J call TRBJ2-7; TRBD1 agrees at 12 bases. The CDR3 covers 13 residues. The V gene's germline CDR1 is GTSNPN and CDR2 SVGIG (reference sequence). V was pared by 1 base and J by 10 bases, with 5 bases of the junction left unmatched. The CDR3 DNA reads TGTGCCTGGAGTGGCGGGACAGGGGGCGTTCAGTACTTC. Its translation: CAWSGGTGGVQYF.

Many counts were recorded for this clonotype. The chain is built from TRBV7-6 and TRBJ2-3, with D possibly being TRBD1 (5 bases). Germline V gene sequence: CDR1 SGHVS, CDR2 FNYEAQ. The CDR3 covers 15 residues. V lost 1 base, J lost 1 base, and 9 bases lay in between. In nucleotides, the CDR3 is TGTGCCAGCAGCTTAGGGGTGACAGGCACAGATACGCAGTATTTT. It encodes CASSLGVTGTDTQYF.

This chain uses TRBV7-9 with TRBJ2-5; TRBD1 agrees at 10 bases. The CDR3 is made up of 14 amino acids. Per germline, CDR1 SEHNR and CDR2 FQNEAQ (reference sequence). The J segment lost 4 bases and the V segment lost 5 bases, leaving 4 bases of the junction unmatched. CDR3 residues: CASSPRDRGETQYF. In DNA form, the CDR3 reads TGTGCCAGCAGCCCCCGGGACAGGGGAGAGACCCAGTACTTC.

This clonotype was observed at least ten times. The V call is TRBV5-1, the J call TRBJ2-1; the match to TRBD2 covers 7 bases. The CDR3 extends over 13 amino acids. The V segment lost 2 bases and the J segment 10 bases; nucleotides outside the gene matches: 6. From germline, CDR1 is SGHRS and CDR2 YFSETQ. In nucleotides, the CDR3 is TGCGCCAGCAGCTTCGGACTAGTTGAGGAGCAGTTCTTC. It encodes CASSFGLVEEQFF. Filled out from reference TRBV5-1 and TRBJ2-1, the complete variable domain reads KAGVTQTPRYLIKTRGQQVTLSCSPISGHRSVSWYQQTPGQGLQFLFEYFSETQRNKGNFPGRFSGRQFSNSRSEMNVSTLELGDSALYLCASSFGLVEEQFFGPGTRLTVL.

This clonotype has a count of ten or more. The chain is built from TRBV15 and TRBJ1-2; D is unclear. Germline V lookup: CDR1 LNHNV, CDR2 YYDKDF (reference sequence). This CDR3 has 13 amino acids. V lost 0 bases and J lost 13, with 15 bases in between. This chain's CDR3 is CATSRDRGTEGTF. The DNA for the CDR3 is TGTGCCACCAGCAGAGATCGGGGAACAGAGGGCACCTTC.

This clonotype was counted many times. The chain recombines TRBV6-2 or TRBV6-3 with TRBJ2-1; D may match TRBD1 or TRBD2 (5 bases each). V was pared by 10 bases and J by 8 bases, with 9 bases between. CDR1 and CDR2 (germline): MNHEY, SVGEGT. This CDR3 region has 10 residues. The CDR3: CATQDYEQFF. In nucleotides, the CDR3 is TGTGCCACACAGGACTATGAGCAGTTCTTC.

This clonotype was seen many times. J is TRBJ2-7 and V is TRBV10-3, with D possibly being TRBD2 (6 bases). This CDR3 has 16 residues. Between the trimmed V and J ends, which lost 2 bases and 2 bases, there was a span of 16 bases. Germline V gene data show CDR1 as ENHRY and CDR2 as SYGVKD. CDR3 nucleotide sequence: TGTGCCATCAGTGAGCCAGGACGGCGGGGTACCTACGAGCAGTACTTC. Its protein is CAISEPGRRGTYEQYF.

Many counts were recorded for this clonotype. J is TRBJ2-7 and V is TRBV28, with 10 positions matching TRBD1. V lost 5 bases to trimming and J lost 4 bases; unmatched junction nucleotides: 11. Germline values: CDR1 MDHEN, CDR2 SYDVKM. The CDR3 totals 16 residues. The CDR3 loop reads CASSQPDRGQGYEQYF. The DNA of the CDR3 is TGTGCCAGCAGTCAACCCGACAGGGGGCAGGGGTACGAGCAGTACTTC.

This clonotype was counted many times. V is TRBV5-1 and J is TRBJ2-6; D is uncertain. CDR3 length equals 15 residues. The V gene lost 2 bases and the J gene lost 0 bases, with 6 bases spanning the gap. Germline-derived CDR1 and CDR2 are SGHRS and YFSETQ. CDR3 coding DNA: TGCGCCAGCAGCTTCTGGTCCTCTGGGGCCAACGTCCTGACTTTC. It yields the protein CASSFWSSGANVLTF. Drawing the rest from reference TRBV5-1 and TRBJ2-6, the complete variable domain is KAGVTQTPRYLIKTRGQQVTLSCSPISGHRSVSWYQQTPGQGLQFLFEYFSETQRNKGNFPGRFSGRQFSNSRSEMNVSTLELGDSALYLCASSFWSSGANVLTFGAGSRLTVL.

The sample holds many counts of this clonotype. This chain connects TRBV27 to TRBJ2-7, with TRBD2 as a possible D gene (7 bases). Trimming took 6 bases from V and 0 from J, leaving 15 bases between them. Looked up from germline, CDR1 is MNHEY and CDR2 is SMNVEV (reference sequence). This CDR3 has 15 residues. This CDR3 reads CASSLGGALSYEQYF. The CDR3 bases are TGTGCCAGCAGCTTAGGGGGGGCCCTCTCCTACGAGCAGTACTTC.

This clonotype was recorded at least ten times. V gene TRBV27 combines with J gene TRBJ2-2; a weak D match, TRBD2 (6 bases). Germline values: CDR1 MNHEY, CDR2 SMNVEV (reference sequence). The V end was cut by 0 bases, the J end by 5 bases, with 10 bases between. The CDR3 runs to 15 residues. CDR3 loop: CASSLSLGGTGELFF. DNA of the CDR3: TGTGCCAGCAGTTTATCGCTGGGAGGAACCGGGGAGCTGTTTTTT.

This clonotype has ten or more counts. The chain employs TRBV7-9 and TRBJ1-1; 9 bases are a match to TRBD1. Trimming at V came to 4 bases and at J to 6 bases, leaving 6 bases not matched to a gene. In germline, CDR1 is SEHNR, CDR2 FQNEAQ (reference sequence). CDR3 length equals 14 residues. The CDR3 protein is CASSWGQGAPEAFF. For the CDR3, the DNA is TGTGCCAGCAGCTGGGGACAGGGTGCACCTGAAGCTTTCTTT.

This clonotype has a count of ten or more. The chain is built from TRBV20-1 and TRBJ2-1; D unclear. This CDR3 contains 13 residues. The germline V and J ends were trimmed by 5 bases and 5 bases, with 13 bases remaining between them. CDR1 and CDR2 from the germline V gene are DFQATT and SNEGSKA (reference sequence). The CDR3 is CSAREESHNEQFF. CDR3 nucleotide sequence: TGCAGTGCTCGTGAAGAGTCCCACAATGAGCAGTTCTTC.

This clonotype was seen many times. The V call is TRBV7-9, the J call TRBJ1-1, with D unresolved. In germline, CDR1 is SEHNR, CDR2 FQNEAQ (reference sequence). V lost 5 bases and J lost 7, with 11 bases in between. This CDR3 region has 12 residues. The CDR3 DNA follows: TGTGCCAGCAGCACCCGGACCGGTGAAGCTTTCTTT. Residues: CASSTRTGEAFF. The full variable domain, completed using reference TRBV7-9 and TRBJ1-1, is DTGVSQNPRHKITKRGQNVTFRCDPISEHNRLYWYRQTLGQGPEFLTYFQNEAQLEKSRLLSDRFSAERPKGSFSTLEIQRTEQGDSAMYLCASSTRTGEAFFGQGTRLTVV.

This clonotype was counted many times. V usage is TRBV7-8 and J usage is TRBJ1-2; D uncertain. This CDR3 spans 16 amino acids. V was trimmed by 1 base and J by 2 bases, leaving 14 bases between them. The V gene's germline CDR1 is SGHVS and CDR2 FQNEAQ. CDR3 sequence (DNA): TGTGCCAGCAGCTTAGAAGGGATTTCACGGAACTATGGCTACACCTTC. Its protein is CASSLEGISRNYGYTF.

This clonotype showed up many times. The V and J genes are TRBV19 and TRBJ2-2, with TRBD1 matching over 7 bases. Germline assignment: CDR1 LNHDA and CDR2 SQIVND (reference sequence). The length of the CDR3 is 16 residues. Trimming cost V 4 bases and J 4 bases; bases outside gene matches: 9. CDR3 DNA sequence: TGTGCCAGTAGTACAGGGGGAAGTAAGTTCACCGGGGAGCTGTTTTTT. Translated, it gives CASSTGGSKFTGELFF.

This clonotype appeared a few times. The chain has TRBV18 and TRBJ1-4, with D uncertain. This CDR3 comprises 15 residues. Looked up from germline, CDR1 is KGHSH and CDR2 is LQKENI. V was clipped by 3 bases and J by 5 bases, with 13 bases between them. In DNA, the CDR3 is TGTGCCAGCTCACCCAAAGGCACAGTGAATGAAAAACTGTTTTTT. It is translated as CASSPKGTVNEKLFF.

This clonotype has at least ten counts. The V and J genes are TRBV18 and TRBJ2-2; D is unresolved. Trimming took 2 bases from V and 1 from J, leaving 11 bases between them. From germline, CDR1 is KGHSH and CDR2 LQKENI. The CDR3 is 16 residues long. In DNA, the CDR3 is TGTGCCAGCTCACCAGGCAGTTTAAAGAACACCGGGGAGCTGTTTTTT. It yields the protein CASSPGSLKNTGELFF.